A selection of T cell receptor beta chains follows, all from one sample in a study of CD8 T cells in Susac syndrome. TCRdb called the immunoSEQ multiplex PCR reads again in MiXCR, with one record for every CDR3 protein. The repertoire consists of approximately 150,000 distinct CDR3 sequences, with about 91% occurring once and the leading ten covering approximately 0.082%. Sequenced sample: CD4+ T cells from PBMCs. These TCRs come from a human donor in good health. The CDR3 runs from the conserved cysteine through the conserved F or W. A D gene is named only where the DNA matches it firmly. Some rows have no size entry. The others give once, few or many, or a class for an expanded clone.

CASSHGTSGSHQPEYEQYF TGCGCCAGCAGCCATGGGACTAGCGGGAGCCATCAACCCGAATACGAGCAGTACTTC TRBD2 - TRBJ2-7 TRBV5-1
CALRRGGYTF TGTGCCCTTAGGCGGGGTGGCTACACCTTC - - TRBJ1-2 TRBV30
CASSVRLTDTQYF TGTGCCAGCAGCGTGCGGTTAACAGATACGCAGTATTTT - - TRBJ2-3 TRBV7-2
CASSRWDNSGASF TGTGCCAGCAGCCGTTGGGATAATAGCGGGGCCTCTTTT TRBD2 - TRBJ2-3 TRBV7-9
CASRSFGELFF TGTGCCAGTCGGTCCTTTGGGGAGCTGTTTTTT - - TRBJ2-2 TRBV27
CSARGAELTDTQYF TGCAGTGCTAGAGGAGCGGAGCTCACAGATACGCAGTATTTT - - TRBJ2-3 TRBV20-1
CASSSDRGVGEQYF TGTGCCAGCAGCAGTGACAGGGGGGTTGGGGAGCAGTACTTC TRBD1 - TRBJ2-7 TRBV25-1
CASSLGSGHSGNTIYF TGTGCCAGCAGCTTAGGATCGGGGCACTCTGGAAACACCATATATTTT - - TRBJ1-3 TRBV7-9
CASSEDEAYEQFF TGTGCCAGCAGTGAGGACGAAGCGTATGAGCAGTTCTTC - - TRBJ2-1 TRBV6-4
CASSHLGLAGGPIIRETQYF TGCGCCAGCAGCCATCTCGGACTAGCGGGAGGACCCATTATTAGGGAGACCCAGTACTTC TRBD2 - TRBJ2-5 TRBV4-1
CATSREIGRTILRDEQYF TGTGCCACCAGCAGAGAGATAGGCAGGACGATTTTACGGGACGAGCAGTACTTC - - TRBJ2-7 TRBV15
CASSSSTANNEQFF TGCGCCAGCAGCTCCTCGACAGCGAACAATGAGCAGTTCTTC - - TRBJ2-1 TRBV5-1
CASSERDLLYGYTF TGTGCCAGCAGTGAGCGGGACCTCCTCTATGGCTACACCTTC - - TRBJ1-2 TRBV25-1
CSVVSKWGSQFGYTF TGCAGCGTTGTATCAAAGTGGGGGTCGCAGTTTGGCTACACCTTC - - TRBJ1-2 TRBV29-1
CASSIRDSYEQYF TGTGCCAGTAGTATCCGGGACAGTTACGAGCAGTACTTC TRBD1 - TRBJ2-7 TRBV19
CASSSLGRSYEQYF TGTGCCAGCAGTTCCTTGGGGAGGTCCTACGAGCAGTACTTC - - TRBJ2-7 TRBV28
CASSQDSGTRSF TGTGCCAGCAGCCAAGACTCCGGGACTAGAAGCTTC TRBD2 - TRBJ2-4 TRBV3-1
CASSRTGIYEQYF TGTGCCAGTAGCCGGACAGGGATATACGAGCAGTACTTC TRBD1 - TRBJ2-7 TRBV19
CASSVQPGGSSGELFF TGTGCCAGCAGCGTCCAGCCAGGCGGGAGCTCCGGGGAGCTGTTTTTT TRBD2 - TRBJ2-2 TRBV9
CASRMNTGELFF TGTGCCAGCAGGATGAACACCGGGGAGCTGTTTTTT - - TRBJ2-2 TRBV2
CSASPPTGEGTEAFF TGCAGTGCTAGTCCCCCTACGGGAGAGGGCACTGAAGCTTTCTTT - - TRBJ1-1 TRBV20-1
CASSPYSDTQYF TGTGCCAGCAGCCCCTACTCAGATACGCAGTATTTT - - TRBJ2-3 TRBV3-1
CASRPGGPDEQYF TGTGCCAGCAGACCAGGGGGCCCTGACGAGCAGTACTTC TRBD1 once TRBJ2-7 TRBV6-1
CASSKGQGAFREAFF TGTGCCAGCAGTAAGGGACAGGGGGCGTTCCGAGAAGCTTTCTTT TRBD1 once TRBJ1-1 TRBV12-3/TRBV12-4
CAISAQNEQFF TGTGCCATCAGTGCACAGAATGAGCAGTTCTTC - - TRBJ2-1 TRBV10-3
CASSPDGANYGYTF TGCGCCAGCAGCCCGGACGGAGCTAACTATGGCTACACCTTC - - TRBJ1-2 TRBV5-1
CAWRLAGGETQYF TGTGCCTGGAGACTAGCGGGTGGGGAGACCCAGTACTTC TRBD2 few TRBJ2-5 TRBV30
CASSSQAGAHQETQYF TGTGCCAGCAGCTCCCAAGCGGGGGCCCACCAAGAGACCCAGTACTTC TRBD2 - TRBJ2-5 TRBV7-2
CASKTTGGETQYF TGTGCCAGCAAAACGACAGGGGGGGAGACCCAGTACTTC TRBD1 - TRBJ2-5 TRBV2
CASSQSLAGEQFF TGTGCCAGCAGCCAATCCTTAGCGGGAGAGCAGTTCTTC TRBD2 - TRBJ2-1 TRBV3-1
CASRVLAGGYEQYF TGTGCCAGCAGGGTTCTAGCGGGTGGCTACGAGCAGTACTTC TRBD2 once TRBJ2-7 TRBV28
CASSSGSAKETQYF TGTGCCAGCAGCTCGGGGTCGGCTAAAGAGACCCAGTACTTC - - TRBJ2-5 TRBV5-4
CASSRALGRGQYF TGTGCCAGCAGTCGGGCCCTCGGACGGGGGCAGTACTTC - few TRBJ2-7 TRBV28
CASSFAGGLFF TGTGCCAGCAGTTTTGCGGGCGGACTGTTTTTT - - TRBJ1-4 TRBV28
CASSSLRGVGANVLTF TGTGCCAGCAGTTCCCTCCGGGGGGTTGGGGCCAACGTCCTGACTTTC TRBD2 - TRBJ2-6 TRBV2
CASSAGLVGNIQYF TGTGCCAGCAGCGCTGGACTGGTTGGGAACATTCAGTACTTC - once TRBJ2-4 TRBV9
CSASAGDTQYF TGCAGTGCTAGCGCAGGAGATACGCAGTATTTT - - TRBJ2-3 TRBV20-1
CSVLHNYGYTF TGCAGCGTCCTTCATAACTATGGCTACACCTTC - - TRBJ1-2 TRBV29-1
CSARGLAGTKTQYF TGCAGTGCTAGAGGGTTAGCGGGAACTAAGACCCAGTACTTC TRBD2 - TRBJ2-5 TRBV20-1
CASSSYGGGSSYNEQFF TGTGCCAGCAGCTCCTATGGGGGGGGGAGCTCCTACAATGAGCAGTTCTTC TRBD2 - TRBJ2-1 TRBV7-2
CASSQAVSYNSPLHF TGCGCCAGCAGCCAAGCGGTCTCCTATAATTCACCCCTCCACTTT - - TRBJ1-6 TRBV4-3
CASSYSGPSYEQYF TGTGCCAGCAGTTACTCGGGTCCTTCCTACGAGCAGTACTTC - - TRBJ2-7 TRBV6-5
CSVGWGPVGNQPQHF TGCAGCGTTGGTTGGGGGCCAGTTGGCAATCAGCCCCAGCATTTT - - TRBJ1-5 TRBV29-1
CASSSRQGSWRNTEAFF TGTGCCAGCAGTTCCCGACAGGGTTCGTGGAGGAACACTGAAGCTTTCTTT TRBD1 - TRBJ1-1 TRBV28
CASSQGPRDYEQYF TGCGCCAGCAGCCAAGGTCCCAGGGACTACGAGCAGTACTTC - - TRBJ2-7 TRBV4-3